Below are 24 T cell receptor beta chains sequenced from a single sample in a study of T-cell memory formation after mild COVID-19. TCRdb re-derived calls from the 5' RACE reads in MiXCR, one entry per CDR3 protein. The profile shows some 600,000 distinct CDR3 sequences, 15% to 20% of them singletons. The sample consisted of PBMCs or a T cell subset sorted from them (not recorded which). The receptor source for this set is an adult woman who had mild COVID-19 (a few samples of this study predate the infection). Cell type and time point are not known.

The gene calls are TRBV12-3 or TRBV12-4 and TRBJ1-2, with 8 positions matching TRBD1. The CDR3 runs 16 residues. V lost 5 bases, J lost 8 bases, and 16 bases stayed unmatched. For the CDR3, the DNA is TGTGCCAGCAGTATGGGACAGGCGGCACTGTTGGGGGGCTACACCTTC. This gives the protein CASSMGQAALLGGYTF.

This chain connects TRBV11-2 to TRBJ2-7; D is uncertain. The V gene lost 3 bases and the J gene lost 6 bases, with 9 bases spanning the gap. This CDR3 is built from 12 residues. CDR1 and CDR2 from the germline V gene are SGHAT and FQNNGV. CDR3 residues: CASSLDRLEQYF. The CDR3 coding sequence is TGTGCCAGCAGCTTGGACCGTCTCGAGCAGTACTTC.

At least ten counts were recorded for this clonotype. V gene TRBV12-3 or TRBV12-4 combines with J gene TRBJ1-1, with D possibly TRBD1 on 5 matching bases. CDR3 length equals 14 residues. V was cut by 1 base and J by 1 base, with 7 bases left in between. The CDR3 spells CASSLGTTNTEAFF. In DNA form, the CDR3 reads TGTGCCAGCAGTTTAGGGACAACGAACACTGAAGCTTTCTTT.

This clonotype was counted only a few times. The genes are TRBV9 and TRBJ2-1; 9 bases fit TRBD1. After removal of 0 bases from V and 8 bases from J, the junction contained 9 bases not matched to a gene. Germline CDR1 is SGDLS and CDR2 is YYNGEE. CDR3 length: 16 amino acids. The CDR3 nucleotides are TGTGCCAGCAGCGTAGCTGGTGGGACAGGGATAGATGAGCAGTTCTTC. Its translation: CASSVAGGTGIDEQFF.

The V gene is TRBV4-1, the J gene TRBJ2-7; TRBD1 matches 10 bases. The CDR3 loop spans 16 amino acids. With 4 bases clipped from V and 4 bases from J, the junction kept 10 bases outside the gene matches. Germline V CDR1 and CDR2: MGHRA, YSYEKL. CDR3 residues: CASSRGGGQGRYEQYF. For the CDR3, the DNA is TGCGCCAGCAGCCGAGGGGGGGGACAGGGGCGTTACGAGCAGTACTTC.

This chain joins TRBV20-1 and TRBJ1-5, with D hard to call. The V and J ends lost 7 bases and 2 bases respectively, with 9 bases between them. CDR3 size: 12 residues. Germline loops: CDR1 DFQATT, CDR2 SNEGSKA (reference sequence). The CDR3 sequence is CSGSGGNQPQHF. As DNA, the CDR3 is TGCAGTGGGTCCGGGGGCAATCAGCCCCAGCATTTT.

CDR3 in amino acids: CASSLTGQYSYEQYF. The CDR3 DNA is TGCGCCAGCAGCTTGACGGGACAGTACTCCTACGAGCAGTACTTC. J is TRBJ2-7 and V is TRBV5-1, with 7 bases aligning to TRBD1. The germline CDR1 and CDR2 sequences are SGHRS and YFSETQ. Germline trimming cut 1 base from V and 0 bases from J; bases unmatched to any gene: 4. This CDR3 is 15 amino acids long.

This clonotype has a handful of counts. The CDR3 bases are TGTGCCAGCAGTGACGGACTAGCCCCCTACAATGAGCAGTTCTTC. Residues: CASSDGLAPYNEQFF. The chain employs TRBV12-3 or TRBV12-4 and TRBJ2-1, with TRBD2 matching 8 bases. Trimming at V came to 5 bases and at J to 2 bases, leaving 5 bases not matched to a gene. The CDR3 is made up of 15 amino acids.

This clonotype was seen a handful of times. The CDR3 sequence: CASSLQGADTEAFF. The CDR3 bases are TGTGCCAGCAGCCTACAGGGGGCCGACACTGAAGCTTTCTTT. This sequence joins TRBV6-2 or TRBV6-3 and TRBJ1-1, with TRBD1 identical over 9 bases. CDR3 length: 14 residues. CDR1 and CDR2 (germline): MNHEY, SVGEGT. Trimming removed 6 bases from V and 3 bases from J; junction bases left unmatched: 5.

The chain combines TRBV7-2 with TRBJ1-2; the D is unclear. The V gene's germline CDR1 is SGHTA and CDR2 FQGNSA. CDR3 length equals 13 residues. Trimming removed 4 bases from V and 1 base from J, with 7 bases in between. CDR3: CASSSQLNYGYTF. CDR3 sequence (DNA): TGTGCCAGCAGCTCACAGCTTAACTATGGCTACACCTTC. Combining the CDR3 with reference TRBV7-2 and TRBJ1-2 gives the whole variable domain GAGVSQSPSNKVTEKGKDVELRCDPISGHTALYWYRQSLGQGLEFLIYFQGNSAPDKSGLPSDRFSAERTGGSVSTLTIQRTQQEDSAVYLCASSSQLNYGYTFGSGTRLTVV.

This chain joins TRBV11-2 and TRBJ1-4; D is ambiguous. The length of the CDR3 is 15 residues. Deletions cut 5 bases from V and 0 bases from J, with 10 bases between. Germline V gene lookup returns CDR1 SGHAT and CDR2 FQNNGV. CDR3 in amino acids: CASSPRTATNEKLFF. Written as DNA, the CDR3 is TGTGCCAGCAGCCCGCGGACCGCAACTAATGAAAAACTGTTTTTT.

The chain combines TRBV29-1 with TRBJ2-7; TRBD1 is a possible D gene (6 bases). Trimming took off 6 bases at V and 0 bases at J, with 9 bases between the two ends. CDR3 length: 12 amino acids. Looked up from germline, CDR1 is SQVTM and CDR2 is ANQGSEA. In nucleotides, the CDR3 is TGCAGCGTATCACAGGGCTCCTACGAGCAGTACTTC. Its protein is CSVSQGSYEQYF.

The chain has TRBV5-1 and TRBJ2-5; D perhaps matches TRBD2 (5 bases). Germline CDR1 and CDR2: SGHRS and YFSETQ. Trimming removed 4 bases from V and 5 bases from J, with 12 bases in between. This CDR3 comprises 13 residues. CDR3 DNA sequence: TGCGCCAGCAGCGCCAACTCGGGGGAGACCCAGTACTTC. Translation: CASSANSGETQYF. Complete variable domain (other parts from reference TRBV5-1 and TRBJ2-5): KAGVTQTPRYLIKTRGQQVTLSCSPISGHRSVSWYQQTPGQGLQFLFEYFSETQRNKGNFPGRFSGRQFSNSRSEMNVSTLELGDSALYLCASSANSGETQYFGPGTRLLVL.

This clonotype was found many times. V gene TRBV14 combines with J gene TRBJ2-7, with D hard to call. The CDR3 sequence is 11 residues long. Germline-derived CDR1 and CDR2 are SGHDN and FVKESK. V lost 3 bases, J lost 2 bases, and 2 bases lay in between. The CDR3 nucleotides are TGTGCCAGCAGCCATACCTACGAGCAGTACTTC. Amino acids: CASSHTYEQYF.

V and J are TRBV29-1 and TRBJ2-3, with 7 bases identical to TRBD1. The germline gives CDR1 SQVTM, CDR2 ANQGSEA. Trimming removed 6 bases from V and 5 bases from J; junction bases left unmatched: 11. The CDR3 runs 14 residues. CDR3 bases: TGCAGCGTCCAGGGACAGCCAGATGGAGATACGCAGTATTTT. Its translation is CSVQGQPDGDTQYF.

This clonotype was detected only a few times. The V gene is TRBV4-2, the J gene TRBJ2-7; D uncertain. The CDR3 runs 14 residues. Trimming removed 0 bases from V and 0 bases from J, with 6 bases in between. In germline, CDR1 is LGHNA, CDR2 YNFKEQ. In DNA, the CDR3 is TGTGCCAGCAGCCAAGAGAGGAGCTCCTACGAGCAGTACTTC. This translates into CASSQERSSYEQYF.

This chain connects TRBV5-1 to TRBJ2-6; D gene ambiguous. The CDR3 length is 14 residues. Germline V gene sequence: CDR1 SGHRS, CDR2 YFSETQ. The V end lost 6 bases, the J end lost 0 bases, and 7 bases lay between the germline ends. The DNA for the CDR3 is TGCGCCAGCACCTGGACCTCTGGGGCCAACGTCCTGACTTTC. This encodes CASTWTSGANVLTF. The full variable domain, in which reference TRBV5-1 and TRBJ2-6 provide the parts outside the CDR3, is KAGVTQTPRYLIKTRGQQVTLSCSPISGHRSVSWYQQTPGQGLQFLFEYFSETQRNKGNFPGRFSGRQFSNSRSEMNVSTLELGDSALYLCASTWTSGANVLTFGAGSRLTVL.

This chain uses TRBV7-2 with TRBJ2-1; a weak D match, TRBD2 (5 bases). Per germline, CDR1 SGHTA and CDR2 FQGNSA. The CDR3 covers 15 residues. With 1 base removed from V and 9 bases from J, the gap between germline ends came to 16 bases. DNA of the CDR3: TGTGCCAGCAGCTTAGGGATGTGGGAGCGGAGTGAGCAGTTCTTC. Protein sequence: CASSLGMWERSEQFF.

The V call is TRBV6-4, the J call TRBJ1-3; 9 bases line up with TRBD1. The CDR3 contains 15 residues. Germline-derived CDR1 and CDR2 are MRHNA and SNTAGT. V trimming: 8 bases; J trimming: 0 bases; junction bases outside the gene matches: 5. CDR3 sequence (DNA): TGTGCCAGCCCTGGACAGGGGCTCTCTGGAAACACCATATATTTT. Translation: CASPGQGLSGNTIYF.

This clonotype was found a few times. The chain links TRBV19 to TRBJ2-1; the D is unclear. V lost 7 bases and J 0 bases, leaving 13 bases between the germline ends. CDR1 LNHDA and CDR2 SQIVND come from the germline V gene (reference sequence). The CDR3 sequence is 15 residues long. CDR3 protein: CASNEKLSSYNEQFF. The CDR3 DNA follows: TGTGCCAGTAATGAAAAATTGAGCTCCTACAATGAGCAGTTCTTC.

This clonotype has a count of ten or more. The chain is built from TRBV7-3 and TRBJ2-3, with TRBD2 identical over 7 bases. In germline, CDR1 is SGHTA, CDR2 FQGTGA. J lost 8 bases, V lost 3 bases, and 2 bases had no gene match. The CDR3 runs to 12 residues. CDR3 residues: CASSLGGGTQYF. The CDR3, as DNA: TGTGCCAGCAGCTTGGGCGGGGGTACGCAGTATTTT.

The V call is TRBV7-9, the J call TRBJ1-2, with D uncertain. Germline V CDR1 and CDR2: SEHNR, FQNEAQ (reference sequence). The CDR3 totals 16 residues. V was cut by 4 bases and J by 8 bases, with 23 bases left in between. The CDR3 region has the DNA TGTGCCAGCAGCTCCTCCCCGCCCCCAGTGATGGACGGCTACACCTTC. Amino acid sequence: CASSSSPPPVMDGYTF. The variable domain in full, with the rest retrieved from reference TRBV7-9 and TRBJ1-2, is DTGVSQNPRHKITKRGQNVTFRCDPISEHNRLYWYRQTLGQGPEFLTYFQNEAQLEKSRLLSDRFSAERPKGSFSTLEIQRTEQGDSAMYLCASSSSPPPVMDGYTFGSGTRLTVV.

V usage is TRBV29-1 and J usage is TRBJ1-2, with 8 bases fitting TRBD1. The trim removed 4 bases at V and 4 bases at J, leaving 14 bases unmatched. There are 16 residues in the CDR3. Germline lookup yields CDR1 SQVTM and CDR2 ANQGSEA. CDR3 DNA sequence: TGCAGCGTTGCGACAGGGGTTTCGGATACGTCCTATGGCTACACCTTC. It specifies CSVATGVSDTSYGYTF.

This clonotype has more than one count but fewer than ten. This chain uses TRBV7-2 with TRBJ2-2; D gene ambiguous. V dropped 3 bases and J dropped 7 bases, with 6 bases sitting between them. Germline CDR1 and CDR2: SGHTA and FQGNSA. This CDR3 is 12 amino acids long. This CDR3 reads CASSFEVGELFF. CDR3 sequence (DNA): TGTGCCAGCAGCTTTGAGGTCGGGGAGCTGTTTTTT.